This TCR beta chain came from a study of response to subunit inactivated influenza vaccine (dated by TCRdb to the late 2010s). Regarding the complete study: To follow how T cells responded to a trivalent subunit inactivated influenza vaccine, the researchers relied on deep quantitative profiling of the T cell receptor repertoire.

Regarding this clonotype: Its antigen remains unidentified. No base qualities exist here, and no much larger clone lies one base off it.

Receptor libraries were prepared by RT-PCR. The sequencing machine was an Illumina HiSeq 2500. TCRdb handled the public reads itself, with Q25 trimming in fastp and clone calling in MiXCR, and kept productive beta chains. Identical CDR3 proteins give one entry, which carries the most common genes and DNA. This sample lists 490,000 or so distinct CDR3 sequences; 6% to 9% were detected once. The ten largest clones take up 10% to 15% of the sample. CDR1 and CDR2 (SEHNR, FQNEAQ) derive from the germline V gene (reference sequence). Trimming removed 3 bases from V and 7 bases from J; the gene matches leave 4 bases unexplained. There are 13 amino acids in the CDR3, from cysteine to phenylalanine inclusive. Solely the CDR3 DNA is kept, with 39 bases framed from the first base. General findings and caveats noted by the study authors: It was suggested by the authors that each seasonal influenza vaccination may recruit only a limited number of new T cells.

The sequence was obtained from a man aged 45 to 70 who received an inactivated influenza vaccine. Donor details come from another sample of the same person, matched by shared clones. The chain is assembled from TRBV7-9 and TRBJ1-2, with 8 bases aligning to TRBD1. The source was PBMCs from blood, collected less than 30 months after vaccination. CDR3 sequence: CASSFPGQVGYTF. DNA sequence: TGTGCCAGCAGCTTCCCGGGACAGGTTGGCTACACCTTC.